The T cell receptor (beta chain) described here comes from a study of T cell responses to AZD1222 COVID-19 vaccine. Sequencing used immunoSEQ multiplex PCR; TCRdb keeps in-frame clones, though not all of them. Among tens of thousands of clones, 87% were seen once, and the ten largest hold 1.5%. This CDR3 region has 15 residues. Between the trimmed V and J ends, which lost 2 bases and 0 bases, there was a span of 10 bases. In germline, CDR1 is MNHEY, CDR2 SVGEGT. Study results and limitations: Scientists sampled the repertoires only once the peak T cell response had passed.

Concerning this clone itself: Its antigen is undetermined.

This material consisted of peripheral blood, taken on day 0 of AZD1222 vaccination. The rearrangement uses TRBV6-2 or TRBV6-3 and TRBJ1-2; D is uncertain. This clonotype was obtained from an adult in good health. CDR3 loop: CASSYPATTNYGYTF. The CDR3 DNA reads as TGTGCCAGCAGTTACCCGGCTACGACTAACTATGGCTACACCTTC.